This T cell receptor (beta chain) emerged from a study of blood T cell repertoires in COVID-19. Whole-study context: Samples taken during acute and convalescent COVID-19 were collected in the United States, Italy and Spain. The cDNA or gDNA used as material had been derived from T cells, B-cell-depleted T cells, or PBMCs.

In the authors' workflow: Counts of nucleated cells, estimated from reference gene primer amplification, were obtained. Sequencing used immunoSEQ multiplex PCR; TCRdb keeps in-frame clones, though not all of them. D and trimming come from the DNA, and the V and J calls and clone size come from that table. Of 15,000 to 20,000 clones listed, 80% are singletons. The CDR3 consists of 15 residues. Trimming took 0 bases from V and 6 from J, leaving 15 bases between them. The sample was peripheral blood. The sequence came from a man aged 80 or over with acute or convalescent COVID-19. The chain recombines TRBV23-1 with TRBJ2-7; D possibly corresponds to TRBD1 (6 bases). TRBV23-1 qualifies as an ORF whose function is uncertain. CDR3 residues: CASSQSDRVICEQYF. As DNA, the CDR3 is TGCGCCAGCAGTCAATCGGACAGAGTCATCTGCGAGCAGTACTTC.